The 8 T cell receptor beta chains given below trace back to one sample, sequenced in a study of Graves' ophthalmopathy and Graves' hyperthyroidism. Scientists amplified the TCR beta CDR3 regions from RNA transcripts. Second-round multiplex PCR came after a first-round RT-PCR that employed HTBI primers. One entry per CDR3 protein results from TCRdb running MiXCR on the multiplex PCR reads. Altogether 600,000 to 650,000 distinct CDR3 sequences are present, 22% being singletons, with the ten largest covering roughly 6.9%. The sequenced sample consisted of peripheral blood. These receptors were taken from a woman aged 18-29 years with stable Graves' hyperthyroidism. Some clones in this sample may be carry-over from other donors' samples.

The sample holds many counts of this clonotype. The chain has TRBV3-1 and TRBJ1-2; D is undetermined. The CDR3 covers 15 residues. Trimming cost V 3 bases and J 4 bases, with 15 bases left between them. Germline V CDR1 and CDR2: LGHDT, YNNKEL (reference sequence). DNA for the CDR3: TGTGCCAGCAGCCAGGCCCCGCATGCCACCTATGGCTACACCTTC. This encodes CASSQAPHATYGYTF.

This clonotype was seen repeatedly, ten times or more. In DNA form, the CDR3 reads TGTGCCAGCAGTTCAGCAAGCGGGAGCTTCTCCTACGAGCAGTACTTC. As protein: CASSSASGSFSYEQYF. J is TRBJ2-7 and V is TRBV28, with 8 positions matching TRBD2. V was clipped by 4 bases and J by 0 bases; unmatched bases: 8. CDR3 size: 16 residues. The germline V gene encodes CDR1 MDHEN and CDR2 SYDVKM.

Notes on this clonotype: Being one base from a much bigger clone, this may be a read error. The chain employs TRBV20-1 and TRBJ1-6; TRBD1 might be the D (5 bases). The CDR3 runs 14 residues. The V gene's germline CDR1 is DFQATT and CDR2 SNEGSKA (reference sequence). CDR3 sequence (DNA): TGCAGTGCTCCGGCGGGGGGTGGGGATTCACACCTCCACTTT. Its translation is CSAPAGGGDSHLHF.

The gene calls are TRBV30 and TRBJ1-5; no clear D gene. In germline, CDR1 is GTSNPN, CDR2 SVGIG (reference sequence). The CDR3 length is 14 residues. V lost 1 base and J lost 0, with 7 bases in between. The CDR3 coding sequence is TGTGCCTGGAGTGGAGGGTTTAGCAATCAGCCCCAGCATTTT. This gives the protein CAWSGGFSNQPQHF.

This clonotype was counted at least ten times. The V call is TRBV28, the J call TRBJ1-5; D not resolved. Germline CDR1 and CDR2: MDHEN and SYDVKM. This CDR3 has 13 amino acids. The V end lost 7 bases, the J end lost 0 bases, and 7 bases lay between the germline ends. This CDR3 reads CASTVVSNQPQHF. In DNA, the CDR3 is TGTGCCAGCACCGTCGTTAGCAATCAGCCCCAGCATTTT. Full variable domain (outside the CDR3, taken from reference TRBV28 and TRBJ1-5): DVKVTQSSRYLVKRTGEKVFLECVQDMDHENMFWYRQDPGLGLRLIYFSYDVKMKEKGDIPEGYSVSREKKERFSLILESASTNQTSMYLCASTVVSNQPQHFGDGTRLSIL.

Here the CDR3 DNA reads TGTGCCAGCCAGAGCGGGGGACAGGGAAAAAACATTCAGTACTTC. Its protein product is CASQSGGQGKNIQYF. This chain joins TRBV28 and TRBJ2-4; perhaps TRBD1 as D (9 bases). V was shortened by 8 bases and J by 4 bases, with 18 bases between the two germline ends. The germline CDR1 and CDR2 sequences are MDHEN and SYDVKM. The CDR3 spans 15 residues.

The chain uses TRBV11-2 and TRBJ1-1; D is perhaps TRBD1 (6 bases). With 5 bases removed from V and 0 bases from J, the gap between germline ends came to 22 bases. CDR3 size: 18 residues. Per germline, CDR1 SGHAT and CDR2 FQNNGV. The CDR3 nucleotides are TGTGCCAGCAGCCCCATAGGGGGGTGGGGGGGAATGAACACTGAAGCTTTCTTT. It encodes CASSPIGGWGGMNTEAFF.

This clonotype was detected ten times or more. CDR3 in DNA: TGTGCCATCAGTGACCACAGGGGCCAAGAGACCCAGTACTTC. Translated: CAISDHRGQETQYF. The chain links TRBV10-3 to TRBJ2-5; 7 bases match TRBD1. V lost 3 bases and J lost 1; bases outside the gene matches: 2. This CDR3 comprises 14 residues. Germline V CDR1 and CDR2: ENHRY, SYGVKD.